This T cell receptor beta chain originates from a study of blood T cell repertoires in COVID-19. Assay: immunoSEQ multiplex PCR; the TCRdb copy retains only in-frame clones and omits some. The table shows tens of thousands of clones, with around four fifths occurring only once. The Seattle site enrolled patients during active infection and followed them longitudinally. V lost 0 bases to trimming and J lost 0 bases, with 5 bases between them. Germline CDR1 is MRHNA and CDR2 is SNTAGT. This CDR3 region has 15 residues. What was sequenced was peripheral blood. The receptor comes from a young man with COVID-19, enrolled during active disease. V is TRBV6-4 and J is TRBJ2-2; the D is unclear. CDR3 coding DNA: TGTGCCAGCAGTGACTCCACAGCGAACACCGGGGAGCTGTTTTTT. Translating it yields CASSDSTANTGELFF.